The T cell receptor beta chain described here comes from a study of cytomegalovirus exposure and HLA in healthy donors. Concerning this clone itself: Its antigen is not known.

General study results and limits: Most TCR sequences showed up rarely, but some public TCRs showed up in many donors.

CDR1 is SQVTM, CDR2 ANQGSEA, per germline. V gave up 4 bases and J gave up 0 bases; unmatched junction bases: 9. This CDR3 contains 16 residues. The method was immunoSEQ multiplex PCR; TCRdb's version includes in-frame clones alone and lacks a portion of them. The table records around 170,000 clones, approximately 90% of them present only once. This receptor was taken from a man between 18 and 35 years old in good health and CMV-seronegative. The chain is built from TRBV29-1 and TRBJ2-1; TRBD1 aligns across 7 bases. Source material: PBMCs. CDR3 in DNA: TGCAGCGTTGGGGGCGCAGGGGGTTTCTCCTACAATGAGCAGTTCTTC. It is translated as CSVGGAGGFSYNEQFF.